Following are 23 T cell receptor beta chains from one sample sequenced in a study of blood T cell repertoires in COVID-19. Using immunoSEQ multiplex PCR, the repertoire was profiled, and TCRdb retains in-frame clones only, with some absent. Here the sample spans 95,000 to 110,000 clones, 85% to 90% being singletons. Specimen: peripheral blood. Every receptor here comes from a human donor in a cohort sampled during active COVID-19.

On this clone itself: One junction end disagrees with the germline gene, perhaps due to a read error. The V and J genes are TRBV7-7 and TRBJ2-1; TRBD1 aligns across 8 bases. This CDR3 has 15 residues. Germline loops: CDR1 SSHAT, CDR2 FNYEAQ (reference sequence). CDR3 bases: TGTGCTAGCAGCTACGGACAGGGTGAGGGCAATGAGCAGTTCTTC. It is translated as CASSYGQGEGNEQFF.

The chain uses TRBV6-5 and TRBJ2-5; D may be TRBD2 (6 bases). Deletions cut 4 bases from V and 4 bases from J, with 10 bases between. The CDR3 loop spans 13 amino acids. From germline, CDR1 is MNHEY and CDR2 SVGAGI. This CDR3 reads CASSLLARETQYF. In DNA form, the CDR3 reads TGTGCCAGCAGTTTACTAGCTAGAGAGACCCAGTACTTC.

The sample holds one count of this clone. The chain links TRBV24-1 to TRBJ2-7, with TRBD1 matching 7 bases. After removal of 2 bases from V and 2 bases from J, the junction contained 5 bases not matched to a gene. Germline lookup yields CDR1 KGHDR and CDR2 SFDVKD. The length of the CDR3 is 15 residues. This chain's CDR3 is CATSDSTGHPYEQYF. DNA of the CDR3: TGTGCCACCAGTGATTCGACAGGGCACCCCTACGAGCAGTACTTC.

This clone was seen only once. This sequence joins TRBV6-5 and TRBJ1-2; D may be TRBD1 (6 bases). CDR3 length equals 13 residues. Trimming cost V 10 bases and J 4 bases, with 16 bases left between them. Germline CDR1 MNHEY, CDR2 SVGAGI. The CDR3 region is CATQGSSLYGYTF. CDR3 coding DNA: TGTGCCACCCAGGGGTCCAGCCTCTATGGCTACACCTTC.

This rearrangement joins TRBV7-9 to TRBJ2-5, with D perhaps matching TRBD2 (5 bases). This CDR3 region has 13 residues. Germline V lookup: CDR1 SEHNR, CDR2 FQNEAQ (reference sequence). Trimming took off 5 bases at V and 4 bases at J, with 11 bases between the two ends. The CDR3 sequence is CASSLTSAETQYF. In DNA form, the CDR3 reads TGTGCCAGCAGCCTCACTAGTGCAGAGACCCAGTACTTC.

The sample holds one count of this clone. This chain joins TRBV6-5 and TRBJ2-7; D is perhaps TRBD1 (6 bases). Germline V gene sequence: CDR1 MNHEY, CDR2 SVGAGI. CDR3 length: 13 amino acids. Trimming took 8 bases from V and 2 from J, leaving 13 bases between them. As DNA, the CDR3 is TGTGCCAGCGGTAAGGACAGAGCCTACGAGCAGTACTTC. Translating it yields CASGKDRAYEQYF.

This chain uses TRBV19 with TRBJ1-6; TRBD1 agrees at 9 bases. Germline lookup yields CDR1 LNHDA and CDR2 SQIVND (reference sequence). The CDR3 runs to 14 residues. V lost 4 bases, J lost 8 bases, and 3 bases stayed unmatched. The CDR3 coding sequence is TGTGCCAGTAGTACCGGGACAGGGTATTCACCCCTCCACTTT. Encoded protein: CASSTGTGYSPLHF.

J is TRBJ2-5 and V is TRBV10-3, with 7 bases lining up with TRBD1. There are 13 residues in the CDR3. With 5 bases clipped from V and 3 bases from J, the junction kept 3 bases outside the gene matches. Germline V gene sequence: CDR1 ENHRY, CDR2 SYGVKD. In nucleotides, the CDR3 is TGTGCCATCAGTAGGACAGGAGAAGAGACCCAGTACTTC. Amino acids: CAISRTGEETQYF.

The CDR3 sequence is CSEGLAGWNADTQYF. The DNA of the CDR3 is TGCAGCGAGGGACTAGCGGGATGGAATGCAGATACGCAGTATTTT. The chain is built from TRBV29-1 and TRBJ2-3, with 13 nucleotides matching TRBD2. CDR3 length: 15 residues. J was trimmed by 4 bases and V by 7 bases; bases with no gene match: 8. Germline CDR1 and CDR2: SQVTM and ANQGSEA.

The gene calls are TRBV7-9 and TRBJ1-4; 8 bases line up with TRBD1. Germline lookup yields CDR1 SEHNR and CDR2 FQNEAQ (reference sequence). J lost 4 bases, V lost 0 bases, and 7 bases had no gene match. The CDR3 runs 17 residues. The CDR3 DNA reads TGTGCCAGCAGCTTAGCCCCTGACAGGGGACATAATGAAAAACTGTTTTTT. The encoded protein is CASSLAPDRGHNEKLFF.

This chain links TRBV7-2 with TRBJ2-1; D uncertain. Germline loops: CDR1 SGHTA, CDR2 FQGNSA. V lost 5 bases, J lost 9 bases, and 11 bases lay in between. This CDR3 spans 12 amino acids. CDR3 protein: CASSLYRGEQFF. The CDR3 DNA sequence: TGTGCCAGCAGCCTATATCGTGGTGAGCAGTTCTTC.

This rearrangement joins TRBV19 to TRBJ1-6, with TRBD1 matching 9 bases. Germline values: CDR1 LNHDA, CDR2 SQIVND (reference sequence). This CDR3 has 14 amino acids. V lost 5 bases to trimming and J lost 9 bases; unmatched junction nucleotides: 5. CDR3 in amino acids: CASSPGQGRSPLHF. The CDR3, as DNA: TGTGCCAGTAGTCCGGGACAGGGACGTTCACCCCTCCACTTT.

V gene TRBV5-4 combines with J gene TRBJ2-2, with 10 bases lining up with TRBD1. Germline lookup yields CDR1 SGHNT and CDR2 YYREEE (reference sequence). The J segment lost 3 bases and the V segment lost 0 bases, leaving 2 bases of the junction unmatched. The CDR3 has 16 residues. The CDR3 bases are TGTGCCAGCAGCTTGGGGGGGACAGGGGACACCGGGGAGCTGTTTTTT. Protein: CASSLGGTGDTGELFF.

DNA of the CDR3: TGTGCCAGCAGCTTAGGTGTTTCTACCGGGGAGCTGTTTTTT. As protein: CASSLGVSTGELFF. V and J are TRBV7-8 and TRBJ2-2; D is undetermined. CDR3 size: 14 residues. Germline V gives CDR1 SGHVS, CDR2 FQNEAQ. V lost 1 base and J lost 5, with 8 bases in between.

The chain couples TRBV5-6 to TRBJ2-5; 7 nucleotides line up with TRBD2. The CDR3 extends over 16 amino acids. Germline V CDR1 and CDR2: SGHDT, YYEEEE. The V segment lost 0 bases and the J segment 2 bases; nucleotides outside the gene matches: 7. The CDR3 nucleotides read TGTGCCAGCAGCTTGGCACGGGTGGGGGGGCAAGAGACCCAGTACTTC. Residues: CASSLARVGGQETQYF.

CDR3 residues: CASSFGLVLSNEQFF. The CDR3, as DNA: TGTGCCAGCAGCTTTGGACTAGTCTTAAGCAATGAGCAGTTCTTC. This rearrangement joins TRBV5-5 to TRBJ2-1, with 7 bases that match TRBD2. Germline lookup yields CDR1 SGHKS and CDR2 YYEKEE (reference sequence). CDR3 length: 15 residues. J was trimmed by 6 bases and V by 2 bases; bases with no gene match: 8. The variable domain in full, completed from reference TRBV5-5 and TRBJ2-1, reads DAGVTQSPTHLIKTRGQQVTLRCSPISGHKSVSWYQQVLGQGPQFIFQYYEKEERGRGNFPDRFSARQFPNYSSELNVNALLLGDSALYLCASSFGLVLSNEQFFGPGTRLTVL.

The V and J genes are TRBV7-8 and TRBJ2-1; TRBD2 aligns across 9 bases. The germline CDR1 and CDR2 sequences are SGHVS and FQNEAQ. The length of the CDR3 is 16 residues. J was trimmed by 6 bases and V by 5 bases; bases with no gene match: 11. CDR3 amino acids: CASSGRGGGARNEQFF. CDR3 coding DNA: TGTGCCAGCAGCGGACGCGGGGGGGGAGCACGCAATGAGCAGTTCTTC.

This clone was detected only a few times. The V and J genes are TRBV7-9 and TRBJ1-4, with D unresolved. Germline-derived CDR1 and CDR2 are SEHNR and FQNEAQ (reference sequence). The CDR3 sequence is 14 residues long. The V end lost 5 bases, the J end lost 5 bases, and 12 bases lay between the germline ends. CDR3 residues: CASSVGPLNEKLFF. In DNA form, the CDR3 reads TGTGCCAGCAGCGTAGGGCCACTAAATGAAAAACTGTTTTTT.

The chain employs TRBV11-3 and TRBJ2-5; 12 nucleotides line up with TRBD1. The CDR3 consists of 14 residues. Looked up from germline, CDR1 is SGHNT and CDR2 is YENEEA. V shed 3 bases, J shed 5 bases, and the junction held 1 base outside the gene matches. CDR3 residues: CASSLGTGGETQYF. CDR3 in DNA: TGTGCCAGCAGCTTGGGGACAGGGGGCGAGACCCAGTACTTC.

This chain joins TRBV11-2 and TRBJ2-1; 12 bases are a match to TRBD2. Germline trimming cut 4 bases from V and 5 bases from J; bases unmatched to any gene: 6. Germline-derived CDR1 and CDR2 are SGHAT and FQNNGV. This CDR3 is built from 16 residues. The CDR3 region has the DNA TGTGCCAGCAGCTCCGAGTCTAGCGGGAGGGACAATGAGCAGTTCTTC. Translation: CASSSESSGRDNEQFF.

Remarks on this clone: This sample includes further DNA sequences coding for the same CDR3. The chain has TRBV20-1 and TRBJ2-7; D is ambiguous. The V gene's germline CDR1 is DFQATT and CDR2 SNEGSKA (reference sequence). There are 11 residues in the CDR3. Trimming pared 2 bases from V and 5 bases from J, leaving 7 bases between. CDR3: CSARSGHEQYF. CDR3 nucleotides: TGCAGTGCTAGATCGGGTCACGAGCAGTACTTC.

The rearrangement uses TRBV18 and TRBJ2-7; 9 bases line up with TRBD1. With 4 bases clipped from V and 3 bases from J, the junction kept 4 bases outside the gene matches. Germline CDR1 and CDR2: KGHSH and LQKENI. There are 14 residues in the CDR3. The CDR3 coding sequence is TGTGCCAGCTCACAGGACAGGGGAGGCTACGAGCAGTACTTC. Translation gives CASSQDRGGYEQYF.

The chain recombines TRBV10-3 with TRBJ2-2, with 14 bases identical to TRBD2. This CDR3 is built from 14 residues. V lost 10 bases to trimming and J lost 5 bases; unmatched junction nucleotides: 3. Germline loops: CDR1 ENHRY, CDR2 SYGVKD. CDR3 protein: CATGLAGATGELFF. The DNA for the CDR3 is TGTGCCACGGGACTAGCGGGGGCAACCGGGGAGCTGTTTTTT.